This section outlines one TCR beta chain sequence together with its context. Combining a sample-barcoded 5' primer with a J-beta primer mix, a second PCR ran for roughly 6 to 11 cycles. TCRdb reprocessed the 5' RACE reads via MiXCR and lists one record per CDR3 protein. The table lists about 800,000 distinct CDR3 sequences, roughly 60% of them singletons. These data come from a study of blood T cells in healthy people across ages. The V end was cut by 5 bases, the J end by 7 bases, with 11 bases between. The CDR3 extends over 12 amino acids. The germline V gene has CDR1 SGHTA and CDR2 FQGNSA. This TCR was sampled from a man aged 30 to 45 in good health. The sequenced material came from blood. The rearrangement joins TRBV7-2 to TRBJ1-1; no clear D gene. The CDR3 DNA sequence: TGTGCCAGCAGCCGGCCCGCCTTTGAAGCTTTCTTT. It is translated as CASSRPAFEAFF.